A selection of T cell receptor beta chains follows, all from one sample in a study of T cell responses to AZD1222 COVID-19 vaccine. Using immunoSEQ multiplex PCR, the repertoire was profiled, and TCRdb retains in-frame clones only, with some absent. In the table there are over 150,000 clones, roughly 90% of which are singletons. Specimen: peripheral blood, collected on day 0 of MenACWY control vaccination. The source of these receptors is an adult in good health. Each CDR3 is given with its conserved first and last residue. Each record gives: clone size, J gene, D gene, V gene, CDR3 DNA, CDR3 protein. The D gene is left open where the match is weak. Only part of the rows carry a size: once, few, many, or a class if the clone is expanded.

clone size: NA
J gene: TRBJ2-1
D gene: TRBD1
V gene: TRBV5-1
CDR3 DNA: TGCGCCAGCAGCTTAGGACAGGGTGGCGATGAGCAGTTCTTC
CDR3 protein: CASSLGQGGDEQFF

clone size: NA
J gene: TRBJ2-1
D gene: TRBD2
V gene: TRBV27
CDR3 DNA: TGTGCCAGCAGTTTGGGACTAGCGGGGGGTTTACCCTACAATGAGCAGTTCTTC
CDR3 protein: CASSLGLAGGLPYNEQFF

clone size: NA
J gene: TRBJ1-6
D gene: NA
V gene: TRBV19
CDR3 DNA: TGTGCCACAACACCCCTCCACTTT
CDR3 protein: CATTPLHF

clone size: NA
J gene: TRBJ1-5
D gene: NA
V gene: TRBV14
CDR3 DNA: TGTGCCAGCATTAGGTGGAGCTCCCTGGGGGCCCAGCATTTT
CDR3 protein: CASIRWSSLGAQHF

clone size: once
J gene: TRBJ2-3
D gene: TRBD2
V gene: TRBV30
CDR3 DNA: TGTGCCTGGAGTGTAAACGGCGGGAGGACAGATACGCAGTATTTT
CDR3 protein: CAWSVNGGRTDTQYF

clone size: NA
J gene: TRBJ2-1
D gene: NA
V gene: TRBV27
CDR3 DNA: TGTGCCAGCAGTTTATCGTCAACAGGGATATACAATGAGCAGTTCTTC
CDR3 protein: CASSLSSTGIYNEQFF

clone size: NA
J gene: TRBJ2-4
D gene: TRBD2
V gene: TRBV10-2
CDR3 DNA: TGCGCCAGCAGTTTTAGCGGGGATAACATTCAGTACTTC
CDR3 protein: CASSFSGDNIQYF

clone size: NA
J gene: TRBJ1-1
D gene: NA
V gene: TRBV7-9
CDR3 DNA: TGTGCCAGCAGCTTAGCGGAGGGGTCTGAAGCTTTCTTT
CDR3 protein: CASSLAEGSEAFF

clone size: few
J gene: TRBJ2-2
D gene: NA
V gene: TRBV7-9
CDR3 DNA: TGTGCCAGCGAAAAGGAAGGGGGGAACACCGGGGAGCTGTTTTTT
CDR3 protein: CASEKEGGNTGELFF

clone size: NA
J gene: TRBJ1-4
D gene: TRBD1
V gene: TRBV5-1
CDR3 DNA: TGCGCCAGCAGCCTAGGTTGGACAGGGGAGAGTGAAAAACTGTTTTTT
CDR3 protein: CASSLGWTGESEKLFF